This TCR beta chain was found in a study of blood T cell repertoires in COVID-19. Clones were sequenced by immunoSEQ multiplex PCR, and TCRdb holds only the in-frame ones, with some missing. The sample has approximately 120,000 clones, 81% seen once. The CDR3 extends over 11 amino acids. V was trimmed by 5 bases and J by 6 bases, leaving 7 bases between them. Looked up from germline, CDR1 is SGHVS and CDR2 is FQNEAQ. The rearrangement uses TRBV7-8 and TRBJ1-2; D uncertain. The clonotype originates from a human donor in a cohort sampled during active COVID-19. Material for sequencing was peripheral blood. The CDR3 loop reads CASSTLDGYTF. The CDR3 DNA follows: TGTGCCAGCAGCACACTAGATGGCTACACCTTC.